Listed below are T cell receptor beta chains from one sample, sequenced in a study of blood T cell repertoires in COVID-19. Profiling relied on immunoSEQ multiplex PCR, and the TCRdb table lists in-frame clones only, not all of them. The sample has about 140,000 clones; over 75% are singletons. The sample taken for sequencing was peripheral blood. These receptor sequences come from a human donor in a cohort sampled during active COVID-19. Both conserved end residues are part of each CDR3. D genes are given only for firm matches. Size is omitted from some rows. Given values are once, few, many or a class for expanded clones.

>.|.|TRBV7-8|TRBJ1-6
TGTGCCAGCAGTTCAAATGTACAGAGAGGGTTGTCACCCCTCCACTTT
CASSSNVQRGLSPLHF
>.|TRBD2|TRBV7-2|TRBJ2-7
TGTGCCAGCAGCTTTTCAGCGGGAGGGCCGGGAGACGAGCAGTACTTC
CASSFSAGGPGDEQYF
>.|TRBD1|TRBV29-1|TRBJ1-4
TGCAGCGTCGGGACAGCCCCTAATGAAAAACTGTTTTTT
CSVGTAPNEKLFF
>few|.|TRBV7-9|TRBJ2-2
TGTGCCAGCCGACTACCAGTCGGGGAGCTGTTTTTT
CASRLPVGELFF
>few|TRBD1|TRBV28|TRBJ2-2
TGTGCCATCCTGGACAGGGCGAACACCGGGGAGCTGTTTTTT
CAILDRANTGELFF
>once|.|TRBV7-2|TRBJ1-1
TGTGCCAGCAGTCGAGAGCGGAGGGACACTGAAGCTTTCTTT
CASSRERRDTEAFF
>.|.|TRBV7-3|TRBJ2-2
TGTGCCAGCAGCTCCAGTAACACCGGGGAGCTGTTTTTT
CASSSSNTGELFF
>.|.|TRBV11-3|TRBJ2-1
TGTGCCAGCAGCTCTAGCGCTAGCTCCTACAATGAGCAGTTCTTC
CASSSSASSYNEQFF
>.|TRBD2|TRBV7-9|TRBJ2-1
TGTGCCAGCAGCTTAGGTCCTGGCGGGACTAGCGGGAGTAGTCGGGAGTTCTTC
CASSLGPGGTSGSSREFF
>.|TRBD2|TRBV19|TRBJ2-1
TGTGCCAGTAGTATAGAGGGGACCCTAGCGGGAGGGCCTTTCAATGAGCAGTTCTTC
CASSIEGTLAGGPFNEQFF
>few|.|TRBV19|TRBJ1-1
TGTGCCAGTCCCCAGGGGACGTTGAACACTGAAGCTTTCTTT
CASPQGTLNTEAFF
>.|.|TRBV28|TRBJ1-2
TGTGCCAGCAGTCCGACAGGCCCCTATGGCTACACCTTC
CASSPTGPYGYTF
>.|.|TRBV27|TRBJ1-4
TGTGCCAGCAGTTTACAGGGTGGTAATGAAAAACTGTTTTTT
CASSLQGGNEKLFF
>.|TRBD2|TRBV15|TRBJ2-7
TGTGCCACCAATTCTAGCGGGAGACAGTACGAGCAGTACTTC
CATNSSGRQYEQYF
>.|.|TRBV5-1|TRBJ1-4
TGCGCCAGCAGCTTGGCCGGGGGGGCGGGCGAAAAACTGTTTTTT
CASSLAGGAGEKLFF
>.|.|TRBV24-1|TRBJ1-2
TGTGCCACCAGTGATCCCGATCCGGGAGGCTACACCTTC
CATSDPDPGGYTF
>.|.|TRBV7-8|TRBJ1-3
TGTGCCAGCAGCTTAGGTGCAGGGAACTCTGGAAACACCATATATTTT
CASSLGAGNSGNTIYF
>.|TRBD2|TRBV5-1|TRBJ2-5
TGCGCCAGCAGCTTGGGACTAGCTCAGTACCAAGAGACCCAGTACTTC
CASSLGLAQYQETQYF
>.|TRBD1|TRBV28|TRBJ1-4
TGTGCCAGCAGCCCTGGCACAGGGGCAACTAATGAAAAACTGTTTTTT
CASSPGTGATNEKLFF
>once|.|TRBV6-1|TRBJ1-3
TGTGCCAGCAGTGAAGCCGGTTGGAGAGGAAGCTCTGGAAACACCATATATTTT
CASSEAGWRGSSGNTIYF
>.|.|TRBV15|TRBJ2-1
TGTGCCACCAGCCGAGAGCGGAGCTCCTACAATGAGCAGTTCTTC
CATSRERSSYNEQFF
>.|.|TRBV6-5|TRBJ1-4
TGTGCCAGCAGTTACTCCAGGGCTCGCACTAATGAAAAACTGTTTTTT
CASSYSRARTNEKLFF
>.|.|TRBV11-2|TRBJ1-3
TGTGCCAGCAGCTCATACTTGGACATCACCACTGGAAACACCATATATTTT
CASSSYLDITTGNTIYF
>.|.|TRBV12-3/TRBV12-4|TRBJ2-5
TGTGCCAGCAGCTTTACAATGCAAGAGACCCAGTACTTC
CASSFTMQETQYF
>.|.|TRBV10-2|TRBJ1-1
TGCGCCAGCAGAAGGGGGACTGAAGCTTTCTTT
CASRRGTEAFF
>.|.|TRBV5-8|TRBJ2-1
TGTGCCAGCAGACGTCTAGCCAATGAGCAGTTCTTC
CASRRLANEQFF
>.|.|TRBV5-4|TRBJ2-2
TGTGCCAGCAGCTTGTTTCCCCAGACGAACACCGGGGAGCTGTTTTTT
CASSLFPQTNTGELFF
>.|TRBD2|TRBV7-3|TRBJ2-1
TGTGCCAGCCTGCCGGGACTAGCGGGAGGGAGGGGGTACTACAATGAGCAGTTCTTC
CASLPGLAGGRGYYNEQFF
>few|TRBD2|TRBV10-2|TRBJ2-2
TGCGCCAGCATAGGGAGGGGCCAGAACACCGGGGAGCTGTTTTTT
CASIGRGQNTGELFF
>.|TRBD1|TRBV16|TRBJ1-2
TGTGCCAGCAGCCAAGCGACAGGGTCTAACTATGGCTACACCTTC
CASSQATGSNYGYTF
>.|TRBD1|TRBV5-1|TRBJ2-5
TGCGCCAGCAGCTCGCAGGGGGCGGAGACCCAGTACTTC
CASSSQGAETQYF
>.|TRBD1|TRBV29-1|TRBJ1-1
TGCAGCGTCGGGCCCCACAGGGGGGTGGGGCAATCTTTCTTT
CSVGPHRGVGQSFF
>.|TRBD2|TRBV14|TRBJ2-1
TGTGCCAGCAGCCCCCTGGGGAGCGGGAGACGATATGAGCAGTTCTTC
CASSPLGSGRRYEQFF
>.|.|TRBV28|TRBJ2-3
TGTGCCAGCACCCTAAGCACAGATACGCAGTATTTT
CASTLSTDTQYF
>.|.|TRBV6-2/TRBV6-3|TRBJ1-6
TGTGCCAGCAGTTACGGGAGGAATAATTCACCCCTCCACTTT
CASSYGRNNSPLHF
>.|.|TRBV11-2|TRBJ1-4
TGTGCCAGCAGCTTAGATCTTGGGGGGTTAGGTGAAAAACTGTTTTTT
CASSLDLGGLGEKLFF
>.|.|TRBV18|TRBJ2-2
TGTGCCAGCTCACCACCACAGGAAACCACCGGGGAGCTGTTTTTT
CASSPPQETTGELFF
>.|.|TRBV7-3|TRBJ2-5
TGTGCCAGCAGCTTAGGCGGGGGCCCCCAATGGACCCAGTACTTC
CASSLGGGPQWTQYF
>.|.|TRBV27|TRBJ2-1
TGTGCCAGCAGTATGTTAGCGTACAATGAGCAGTTCTTC
CASSMLAYNEQFF
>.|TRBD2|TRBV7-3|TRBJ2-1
TGTGCCAGCAGCTTATTGGCTAGCGGGAGTGACGAGCAGTTCTTC
CASSLLASGSDEQFF
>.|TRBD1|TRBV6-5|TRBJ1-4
TGTGCCAGCAGTTCCACCGGGACAGGAGGTTGGGAGAAACTGTTTTTT
CASSSTGTGGWEKLFF
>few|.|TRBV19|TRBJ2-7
TGTGCCAGTAGTATAGAGACAGCCTACGAGCAGTACTTC
CASSIETAYEQYF
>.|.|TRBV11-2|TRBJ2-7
TGTGCCAGTGGCGACGGGGGAGGACCCTACGAGCAGTACTTC
CASGDGGGPYEQYF